This entry lists 2 T cell receptor beta chains sequenced from one sample in a study of blood T cell repertoires in COVID-19. Some clones are missing from TCRdb's copy, which holds only in-frame ones; the method was immunoSEQ multiplex PCR. Of 250,000 to 400,000 clones in the sample, roughly 89% were seen once. The specimen was PBMCs or T cells enriched from blood (not recorded which). The receptors stem from a man between 60 and 70 years old who had recovered from COVID-19.

V gene TRBV5-4 combines with J gene TRBJ1-6, with D perhaps matching TRBD1 (5 bases). V gave up 3 bases and J gave up 11 bases, with 18 bases separating them. The CDR3 covers 15 residues. The germline gives CDR1 SGHNT, CDR2 YYREEE (reference sequence). The DNA of the CDR3 is TGTGCCAGCAGCTCGGGAGTTATGGGGGTTCCACCCCTCCACTTT. Its translation is CASSSGVMGVPPLHF.

The chain recombines TRBV20-1 with TRBJ2-6, with D possibly being TRBD2 (5 bases). Between the trimmed V and J ends, which lost 3 bases and 2 bases, there was a span of 17 bases. The germline gives CDR1 DFQATT, CDR2 SNEGSKA (reference sequence). There are 17 residues in the CDR3. The CDR3 spells CSASIEGVTAGANVLTF. CDR3 DNA sequence: TGCAGTGCTAGTATAGAGGGCGTCACGGCTGGGGCCAACGTCCTGACTTTC.